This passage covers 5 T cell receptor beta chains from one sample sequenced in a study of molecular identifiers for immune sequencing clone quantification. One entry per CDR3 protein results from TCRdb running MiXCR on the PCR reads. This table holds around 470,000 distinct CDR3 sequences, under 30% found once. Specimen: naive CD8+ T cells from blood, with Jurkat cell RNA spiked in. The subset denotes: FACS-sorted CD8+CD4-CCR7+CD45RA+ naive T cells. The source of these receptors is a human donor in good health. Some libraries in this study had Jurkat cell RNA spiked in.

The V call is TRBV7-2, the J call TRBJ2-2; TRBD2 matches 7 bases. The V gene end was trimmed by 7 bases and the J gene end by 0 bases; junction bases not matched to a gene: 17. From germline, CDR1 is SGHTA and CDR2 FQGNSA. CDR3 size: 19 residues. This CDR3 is CASNIREGQLNPNTGELFF. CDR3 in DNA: TGTGCCAGCAACATAAGGGAGGGGCAGTTAAACCCGAACACCGGGGAGCTGTTTTTT.

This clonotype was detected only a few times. DNA for the CDR3: TGTGCCAGTAGTACCCGCGGACAGAGTTCCTACGAGCAGTACTTC. Translated: CASSTRGQSSYEQYF. The chain has TRBV19 and TRBJ2-7; tentatively, D is TRBD1 (6 bases). Germline CDR1 is LNHDA and CDR2 is SQIVND (reference sequence). This CDR3 contains 15 residues. The V and J ends lost 4 bases and 1 base respectively, with 14 bases between them.

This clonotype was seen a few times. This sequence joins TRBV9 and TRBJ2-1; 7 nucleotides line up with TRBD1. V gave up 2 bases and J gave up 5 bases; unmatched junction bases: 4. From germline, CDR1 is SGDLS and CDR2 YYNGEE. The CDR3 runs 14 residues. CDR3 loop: CASSVGQPNNEQFF. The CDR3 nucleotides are TGTGCCAGCAGCGTGGGACAGCCCAACAATGAGCAGTTCTTC.

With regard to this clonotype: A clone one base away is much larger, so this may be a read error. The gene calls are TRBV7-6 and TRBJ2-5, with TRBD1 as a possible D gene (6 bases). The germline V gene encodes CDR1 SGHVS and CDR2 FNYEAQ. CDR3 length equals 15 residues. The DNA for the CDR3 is TGTGCCAGCAGCCAACCGGGACACCCAGAAGAGACCCGGTACTTC. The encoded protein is CASSQPGHPEETRYF.

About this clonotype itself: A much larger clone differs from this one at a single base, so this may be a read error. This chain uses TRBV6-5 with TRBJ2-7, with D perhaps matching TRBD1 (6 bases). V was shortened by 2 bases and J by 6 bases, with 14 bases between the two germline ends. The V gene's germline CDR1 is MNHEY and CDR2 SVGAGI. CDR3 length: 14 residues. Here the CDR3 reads CASSYGIGGCEQYF. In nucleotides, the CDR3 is TGTGCCAGCAGTTACGGGATTGGGGGCTGCGAGCAGTACTTC.